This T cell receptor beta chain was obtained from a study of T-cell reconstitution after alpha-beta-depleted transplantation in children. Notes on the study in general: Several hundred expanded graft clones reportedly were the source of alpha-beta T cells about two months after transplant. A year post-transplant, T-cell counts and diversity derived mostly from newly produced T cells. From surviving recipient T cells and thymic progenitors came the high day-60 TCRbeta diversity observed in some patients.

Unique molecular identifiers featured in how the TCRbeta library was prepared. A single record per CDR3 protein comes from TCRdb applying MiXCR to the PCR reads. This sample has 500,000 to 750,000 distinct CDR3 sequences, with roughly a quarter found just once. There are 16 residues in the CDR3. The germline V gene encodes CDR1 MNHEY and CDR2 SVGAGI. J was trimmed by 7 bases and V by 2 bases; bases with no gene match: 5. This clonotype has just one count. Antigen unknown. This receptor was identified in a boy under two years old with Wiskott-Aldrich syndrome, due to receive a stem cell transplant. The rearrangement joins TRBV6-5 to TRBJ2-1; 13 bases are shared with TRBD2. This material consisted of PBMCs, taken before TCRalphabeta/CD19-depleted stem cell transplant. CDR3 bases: TGTGCCAGCAGTTACGGGGGACTAGCGGGATTGAATGAGCAGTTCTTC. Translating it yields CASSYGGLAGLNEQFF.